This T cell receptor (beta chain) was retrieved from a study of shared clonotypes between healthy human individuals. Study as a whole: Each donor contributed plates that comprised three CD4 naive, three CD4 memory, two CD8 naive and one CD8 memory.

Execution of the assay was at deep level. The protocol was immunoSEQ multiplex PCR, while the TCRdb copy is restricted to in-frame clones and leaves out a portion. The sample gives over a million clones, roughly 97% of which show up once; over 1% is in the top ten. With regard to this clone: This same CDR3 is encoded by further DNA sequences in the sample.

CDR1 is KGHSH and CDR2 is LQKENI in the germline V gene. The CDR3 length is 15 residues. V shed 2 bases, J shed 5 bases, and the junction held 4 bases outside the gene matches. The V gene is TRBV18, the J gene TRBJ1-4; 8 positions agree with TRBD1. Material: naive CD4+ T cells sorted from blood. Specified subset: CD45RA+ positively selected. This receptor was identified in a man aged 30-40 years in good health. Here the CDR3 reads CASSPLGQGNEKLFF. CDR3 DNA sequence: TGTGCCAGCTCACCATTAGGACAGGGAAATGAAAAACTGTTTTTT.